Listed here are 25 T cell receptor beta chains from one sample, sequenced in a study of blood T cells in healthy people across ages. The use of a sample-barcoded 5' primer and a J-beta primer mix characterized a second PCR of about 7 to 12 cycles. TCRdb recomputed calls from the 5' RACE reads with MiXCR, one row per CDR3 protein. The repertoire includes hundreds of thousands of distinct CDR3 sequences, about 30% of them detected once, and 17% sits in the top ten. The specimen was blood. These receptors originate from an elderly woman in good health.

Details on this clonotype: This may come from a read error, since a much larger clone is one base off. The V gene is TRBV18, the J gene TRBJ2-1; D is perhaps TRBD1 or TRBD2 (5 bases each). From germline, CDR1 is KGHSH and CDR2 LQKENI. This CDR3 region has 15 residues. In DNA form, the CDR3 reads TGTGCCAGCTCCCCACGGGGCCACATAGGGGATGAGCAGTTCTTC. This encodes CASSPRGHIGDEQFF. Complete variable domain (other parts from reference TRBV18 and TRBJ2-1): NAGVMQNPRHLVRRRGQEARLRCSPMKGHSHVYWYRQLPEEGLKFMVYLQKENIIDESGMPKERFSAEFPKEGPSILRIQQVVRGDSAAYFCASSPRGHIGDEQFFGPGTRLTVL.

At least ten counts were recorded for this clonotype. This rearrangement joins TRBV5-1 to TRBJ2-7; 9 bases line up with TRBD2. The CDR3 has 15 amino acids. V trimming: 1 base; J trimming: 2 bases; junction bases outside the gene matches: 4. Germline lookup yields CDR1 SGHRS and CDR2 YFSETQ. CDR3 sequence (DNA): TGCGCCAGCAGCTTGAGCGGGGGGACCACCTACGAGCAGTACTTC. It encodes CASSLSGGTTYEQYF.

This clonotype was seen more than once but under ten times. Possible read error: a much larger clone is one base away. This chain uses TRBV7-8 with TRBJ2-5; TRBD1 matches at 8 bases. The CDR3 sequence is 12 residues long. CDR1 is SGHVS, CDR2 FQNEAQ, per germline. V gave up 6 bases and J gave up 3 bases; unmatched junction bases: 0. CDR3 nucleotides: TGTGCCAGCAGGGGACAGGAAGAGACCCAGTACTTC. Translation gives CASRGQEETQYF.

This clonotype showed up many times. CDR3 sequence reads: CASSYFGANVLTF. CDR3 bases: TGTGCCAGCAGTTACTTTGGGGCCAACGTCCTGACTTTC. The V gene is TRBV6-2 or TRBV6-3, the J gene TRBJ2-6; D is unresolved. Germline assignment: CDR1 MNHEY and CDR2 SVGEGT. V dropped 1 base and J dropped 3 bases, with 1 base sitting between them. CDR3 size: 13 residues.

The J gene is TRBJ1-1, the V gene TRBV4-1; D possibly corresponds to TRBD1 (5 bases). The V gene's germline CDR1 is MGHRA and CDR2 YSYEKL. The CDR3 loop spans 15 amino acids. Trimming left V 0 bases short and J 5 bases short, with 13 bases between. The CDR3 protein is CASSQDGTAGTEAFF. CDR3 bases: TGCGCCAGCAGCCAAGATGGGACGGCGGGAACTGAAGCTTTCTTT.

Details on this clonotype: A much larger clone lies one base from this, so it may be a read error. V is TRBV20-1 and J is TRBJ2-1; 8 positions agree with TRBD1. The germline gives CDR1 DFQATT, CDR2 SNEGSKA (reference sequence). Trimming removed 1 base from V and 6 bases from J; junction bases left unmatched: 8. The CDR3 has 15 amino acids. This CDR3 is CSARAGQGGSNEQFF. For the CDR3, the DNA is TGCAGTGCTAGAGCAGGACAGGGAGGAAGCAATGAGCAGTTCTTC.

This clonotype came up a few times. The CDR3 DNA follows: TGTGCCAGCAGCCAAGGGGCTAGCGGGCAGTACTTC. Translation: CASSQGASGQYF. The chain joins TRBV14 to TRBJ2-7, with 7 bases identical to TRBD2. The length of the CDR3 is 12 residues. Losses at the gene ends were 1 base for V and 9 bases for J; bases not matched to a gene: 3. The germline V gene has CDR1 SGHDN and CDR2 FVKESK.

As concerns this clonotype: This sequence may be a read error, since a much larger clone differs from it by one base. Here the CDR3 DNA reads TGTGCCACGGTCAGCAGGGTGAATCAGCCCCAGCATTTT. Its protein is CATVSRVNQPQHF. This chain joins TRBV10-3 and TRBJ1-5, with D perhaps TRBD1 (5 bases). CDR3 size: 13 residues. V lost 10 bases to trimming and J lost 4 bases, with 14 bases between them. Germline V gene data show CDR1 as ENHRY and CDR2 as SYGVKD.

There are many counts of this clonotype. The chain employs TRBV7-2 and TRBJ2-3; D is unclear. Trimming left V 5 bases short and J 2 bases short, with 8 bases between. The germline V gene has CDR1 SGHTA and CDR2 FQGNSA. CDR3 length equals 13 residues. The chain's CDR3 is CASSPFSTDTQYF. CDR3 coding DNA: TGTGCCAGCAGCCCATTCTCCACAGATACGCAGTATTTT.

This clonotype was observed a handful of times. This rearrangement joins TRBV6-2 or TRBV6-3 to TRBJ1-5; 10 nucleotides match TRBD1. Germline V gene data show CDR1 as MNHEY and CDR2 as SVGEGT. This CDR3 has 14 amino acids. V shed 10 bases, J shed 1 base, and the junction held 4 bases outside the gene matches. CDR3 sequence (DNA): TGTGCCACCAGGACAGGGGGAAGCAATCAGCCCCAGCATTTT. Protein sequence: CATRTGGSNQPQHF.

This clonotype was seen repeatedly, ten times or more. The chain uses TRBV29-1 and TRBJ2-5; D is undetermined. CDR3 length equals 12 residues. Germline V CDR1 and CDR2: SQVTM, ANQGSEA. Trimming pared 3 bases from V and 2 bases from J, leaving 7 bases between. The CDR3 sequence is CSVEAGQETQYF. CDR3 bases: TGCAGCGTTGAGGCAGGACAAGAGACCCAGTACTTC.

In its sample, this clonotype was seen many times. This chain joins TRBV3-1 and TRBJ2-1; D possibly corresponds to TRBD1 (5 bases). The CDR3 consists of 15 residues. V lost 4 bases and J 1 base, leaving 11 bases between the germline ends. From germline, CDR1 is LGHDT and CDR2 YNNKEL (reference sequence). For the CDR3, the DNA is TGTGCCAGCAGCCTACAGGTCAAGTCCTACAATGAGCAGTTCTTC. Its translation is CASSLQVKSYNEQFF.

Many counts were recorded for this clonotype. V gene TRBV7-9 combines with J gene TRBJ2-7, with D maybe TRBD1 (6 bases). The V gene's germline CDR1 is SEHNR and CDR2 FQNEAQ (reference sequence). This CDR3 is 15 amino acids long. The V gene lost 3 bases and the J gene lost 0 bases, with 12 bases spanning the gap. In nucleotides, the CDR3 is TGTGCCAGCAGCTTCCAGGGGCTCAGCTCCTACGAGCAGTACTTC. It codes for CASSFQGLSSYEQYF.

In its sample, this clonotype was seen many times. V is TRBV10-3 and J is TRBJ2-1, with D hard to call. Germline V gene lookup returns CDR1 ENHRY and CDR2 SYGVKD. Trimming shortened V by 4 bases and J by 8 bases, and 9 bases separated the two germline ends. This CDR3 spans 12 amino acids. The CDR3 is CAISVGLDEQFF. CDR3 bases: TGTGCCATCAGTGTTGGGCTGGATGAGCAGTTCTTC.

As to this clonotype: At one end, the junction sequence differs from germline, possibly due to a read error. The rearrangement links TRBV6-2 or TRBV6-3 to TRBJ2-3; possibly TRBD2 for D (5 bases). Per germline, CDR1 MNHEY and CDR2 SVGEGT. The CDR3 has 15 residues. The CDR3 sequence: CAGSSVGVHPDTQYF. The CDR3 bases are TGTGCCGGCAGTTCCGTCGGGGTACACCCAGATACGCAGTATTTT.

This clonotype was picked up a small number of times. The chain links TRBV7-6 to TRBJ1-1, with D tentatively TRBD1 (5 bases). Germline V gene sequence: CDR1 SGHVS, CDR2 FNYEAQ. Trimming pared 5 bases from V and 5 bases from J, leaving 12 bases between. CDR3 length equals 13 residues. The CDR3 bases are TGTGCCAGCAGCCCGCAGGAGGGGACTGAAGCTTTCTTT. Amino acids: CASSPQEGTEAFF. Variable domain in full (rest from reference TRBV7-6 and TRBJ1-1): GAGVSQSPRYKVTKRGQDVALRCDPISGHVSLYWYRQALGQGPEFLTYFNYEAQQDKSGLPNDRFSAERPEGSISTLTIQRTEQRDSAMYRCASSPQEGTEAFFGQGTRLTVV.

To note about this clonotype: Sequence at one end of the junction differs from germline and may be a read error. The genes are TRBV11-1 and TRBJ2-5, with 8 bases lining up with TRBD2. The CDR3 sequence is 16 residues long. CDR1 and CDR2 (germline): SGHAT, FQDESV (reference sequence). CDR3 in DNA: TGTGCCAGCAGCCTCCGAGCGGGGGCCCAACAAGGGACCCAGTACTTC. It is translated as CASSLRAGAQQGTQYF.

Points on this clonotype: No conserved phenylalanine or tryptophan is present at the end of the CDR3, so a read error is the likely explanation. The CDR3 protein is CASSLGRDIDTQYL. The CDR3 bases are TGTGCCAGCAGCTTAGGGCGGGACATAGATACGCAGTATTTG. The gene calls are TRBV7-9 and TRBJ2-3; D may match TRBD1 or TRBD2 (6 bases each). This CDR3 has 14 residues. The V and J ends lost 1 base and 5 bases respectively, with 10 bases between them. Germline CDR1 SEHNR, CDR2 FQNEAQ (reference sequence).

This clonotype was recorded at least ten times. This rearrangement joins TRBV4-3 to TRBJ2-1; 7 positions agree with TRBD2. This CDR3 spans 16 amino acids. V shed 5 bases, J shed 6 bases, and the junction held 13 bases outside the gene matches. CDR1 and CDR2 from the germline V gene are LGHNA and YSLEER. The CDR3 DNA is TGCGCCAGCAGCTACACAAGCGGGGACCGAGGCAATGAGCAGTTCTTC. Encoded protein: CASSYTSGDRGNEQFF.

CDR3 region: CSVKEPSGANVLTF. The CDR3 DNA is TGCAGCGTTAAGGAACCCTCTGGGGCCAACGTCCTGACTTTC. The rearrangement joins TRBV29-1 to TRBJ2-6; no reliable D call. Germline V gene sequence: CDR1 SQVTM, CDR2 ANQGSEA. V lost 5 bases, J lost 0 bases, and 8 bases lay in between. This CDR3 has 14 amino acids.

This clonotype is a singleton in its sample. A read error may be the cause here, since a much bigger clone is one base away. The chain carries TRBV5-1 and TRBJ2-3; D call uncertain. Germline V lookup: CDR1 SGHRS, CDR2 YFSETQ. There are 14 residues in the CDR3. CDR3 sequence reads: CASGRQEILDMQYF. CDR3 in DNA: TGCGCCAGCGGGCGGCAGGAAATCCTAGATATGCAGTATTTT.

This clonotype occurred many times. V is TRBV7-2 and J is TRBJ2-7; 9 bases are shared with TRBD1. Germline CDR1 and CDR2: SGHTA and FQGNSA. The CDR3 has 14 amino acids. V lost 3 bases, J lost 3 bases, and 3 bases stayed unmatched. Here the CDR3 reads CASSFGTGFYEQYF. CDR3 in DNA: TGTGCCAGCAGCTTCGGGACAGGGTTCTACGAGCAGTACTTC.

V usage is TRBV7-2 and J usage is TRBJ2-3; 8 bases fit TRBD2. Trimming at V came to 8 bases and at J to 0 bases, leaving 7 bases not matched to a gene. This CDR3 is 15 amino acids long. Germline loops: CDR1 SGHTA, CDR2 FQGNSA. Here the CDR3 reads CASGQRGTSTDTQYF. CDR3 DNA sequence: TGTGCCAGCGGCCAGCGGGGGACTAGCACAGATACGCAGTATTTT. The full variable domain, its missing parts supplied by reference TRBV7-2 and TRBJ2-3, is GAGVSQSPSNKVTEKGKDVELRCDPISGHTALYWYRQSLGQGLEFLIYFQGNSAPDKSGLPSDRFSAERTGGSVSTLTIQRTQQEDSAVYLCASGQRGTSTDTQYFGPGTRLTVL.

This clonotype occurred many times. The chain links TRBV7-9 to TRBJ2-7, with 7 bases that match TRBD2. The V segment lost 1 base and the J segment 12 bases; nucleotides outside the gene matches: 15. CDR1 SEHNR and CDR2 FQNEAQ come from the germline V gene (reference sequence). This CDR3 has 15 residues. This CDR3 is CASSLERLAGRLRYF. The CDR3 coding sequence is TGTGCCAGCAGCTTAGAAAGGTTAGCGGGCCGCCTAAGGTACTTC.

Concerning this clonotype itself: Possible read error: a much larger clone is one base away. The chain uses TRBV6-5 and TRBJ2-3; 7 bases fit TRBD2. Germline V gene sequence: CDR1 MNHEY, CDR2 SVGAGI. After removal of 4 bases from V and 2 bases from J, the junction contained 15 bases not matched to a gene. The CDR3 sequence is 18 residues long. DNA of the CDR3: TGTGCCAGCAGTTGCTTCCCCCTGGCTAGCGGAAACACAGATACGCAGTATTTT. The encoded protein is CASSCFPLASGNTDTQYF.